This record looks at one T cell receptor (beta chain) sequence and its context. This CDR3 has 14 residues. CDR1 is SGHTA, CDR2 FQGNSA, per germline. Trimming cost V 1 base and J 4 bases, with 10 bases left between them. The method was immunoSEQ multiplex PCR; TCRdb's version includes in-frame clones alone and lacks a portion of them. The sample comprises about 200,000 clones, just over 85% of which are singletons, and about 2.2% rests with the top ten. The data belong to a study of blood T cell repertoires in COVID-19. Turning to the study itself: The analysed material was cDNA or gDNA that came from T cells, B-cell-depleted T cells, or PBMCs.

The sequence was obtained from a young man who had recovered from COVID-19. Sequencing was carried out using peripheral blood. This chain connects TRBV7-2 to TRBJ2-5; D unresolved. The CDR3 region is CASSLGFPGETQYF. CDR3 nucleotide sequence: TGTGCCAGCAGCTTAGGCTTTCCGGGAGAGACCCAGTACTTC.